Following are 30 T cell receptor beta chains from one sample sequenced in a study of cytomegalovirus exposure and HLA in healthy donors (TCRdb year 2017). Library construction relied on the immunoSEQ multiplex PCR assay. The table was pulled from immuneACCESS by TCRdb, which kept in-frame rearrangements only. Such tables lose some clones; where checked, under half of the loss comes from unresolved V genes, and the rest has no known cause. The sample has tens of thousands of clones on record, around 94% of them singletons. Approximately 3.4% of the sample is in the top ten clones. The sample taken for sequencing was PBMCs. These receptors were taken from a woman between 18 and 29 years old in good health and CMV-seropositive.

The gene calls are TRBV9 and TRBJ1-3; possibly TRBD1 for D (6 bases). The V end lost 3 bases, the J end lost 0 bases, and 19 bases lay between the germline ends. Germline CDR1 and CDR2: SGDLS and YYNGEE. The CDR3 runs to 18 residues. As DNA, the CDR3 is TGTGCCAGCAGCGGTCCCGGGACACCGAGTTCCTCTGGAAACACCATATATTTT. This codes for CASSGPGTPSSSGNTIYF.

The CDR3 DNA reads TGCGCCAGCAGCCAAGATGTCAGTGGAGCCAAAAACATTCAGTACTTC. Its translation: CASSQDVSGAKNIQYF. The chain uses TRBV4-3 and TRBJ2-4; D ambiguous. The CDR3 runs 16 residues. V lost 0 bases and J 0 bases, leaving 9 bases between the germline ends. Germline values: CDR1 LGHNA, CDR2 YSLEER.

J is TRBJ1-4 and V is TRBV2; 8 bases align to TRBD1. V lost 2 bases and J lost 2; bases outside the gene matches: 1. The germline V gene has CDR1 SNHLY and CDR2 FYNNEI. The length of the CDR3 is 15 residues. CDR3 coding DNA: TGTGCCAGCAGTGAAAACAGGGGGACTAATGAAAAACTGTTTTTT. It codes for CASSENRGTNEKLFF.

The chain has TRBV28 and TRBJ2-3; D not certain. The CDR3 has 14 amino acids. Per germline, CDR1 MDHEN and CDR2 SYDVKM. Trimming took off 6 bases at V and 2 bases at J, with 12 bases between the two ends. The CDR3 sequence is CASSFVWLTDTQYF. CDR3 DNA sequence: TGTGCCAGCAGCTTCGTCTGGCTCACAGATACGCAGTATTTT. The full variable domain, completed using reference TRBV28 and TRBJ2-3, is DVKVTQSSRYLVKRTGEKVFLECVQDMDHENMFWYRQDPGLGLRLIYFSYDVKMKEKGDIPEGYSVSREKKERFSLILESASTNQTSMYLCASSFVWLTDTQYFGPGTRLTVL.

About this clone: The CDR3 does not end in the conserved phenylalanine or tryptophan, so this is likely a read error. Because the CDR3's place on the DNA is in doubt, the DNA is left out and the CDR3 is given as listed by TCRdb. CDR3 sequence: CASSQDQQGPLI. The chain is built from TRBV4-2 and TRBJ1-1; the D call of TRBD1 is as the table states it, not checked on the DNA. The CDR3 sequence runs 12 residues, both termini included. Germline CDR1 and CDR2: LGHNA and YNFKEQ.

CDR3 sequence (DNA): TGTGCCAGCAGTCAAGAACGACTAGCGGAGCCTTACGAGCAGTACTTC. Translating gives CASSQERLAEPYEQYF. The chain joins TRBV6-6 to TRBJ2-7; 9 nucleotides line up with TRBD2. The V segment lost 5 bases and the J segment 4 bases; nucleotides outside the gene matches: 12. From germline, CDR1 is MNHNY and CDR2 SVGAGI (reference sequence). The CDR3 is 16 amino acids.

The rearrangement joins TRBV2 to TRBJ2-6; a possible D gene is TRBD2 (6 bases). The CDR3 is made up of 15 amino acids. V was clipped by 5 bases and J by 6 bases, with 14 bases between them. Germline CDR1 SNHLY, CDR2 FYNNEI. This CDR3 is CASSSGTVEANVLTF. CDR3 DNA: TGTGCCAGCAGTTCCGGGACTGTTGAGGCCAACGTCCTGACTTTC.

For the CDR3, the DNA is TGTGCCAGCAGCTTATATCAGGATTCCGTCGGCTACACCTTC. Protein: CASSLYQDSVGYTF. The chain has TRBV7-9 and TRBJ1-2; D remains unclear. Germline values: CDR1 SEHNR, CDR2 FQNEAQ (reference sequence). The V end lost 2 bases, the J end lost 8 bases, and 15 bases lay between the germline ends. The CDR3 extends over 14 amino acids.

The CDR3 reads CASSGNRAHYGYTF. In DNA form, the CDR3 reads TGTGCCAGCAGTGGCAACAGGGCTCACTATGGCTACACCTTC. The gene calls are TRBV2 and TRBJ1-2; possible D gene TRBD1, 6 bases. The CDR3 contains 14 residues. The germline CDR1 and CDR2 sequences are SNHLY and FYNNEI. Trimming pared 4 bases from V and 3 bases from J, leaving 12 bases between.

The chain links TRBV28 to TRBJ1-2, with D possibly matching TRBD1 (5 bases). CDR1 and CDR2 (germline): MDHEN, SYDVKM. Trimming shortened V by 6 bases and J by 4 bases, and 12 bases separated the two germline ends. The CDR3 runs to 13 residues. CDR3 sequence: CASSSGSLYGYTF. The CDR3 DNA reads TGTGCCAGCAGCTCAGGGTCCCTCTATGGCTACACCTTC.

V usage is TRBV6-6 and J usage is TRBJ1-1; D gene uncertain. Germline lookup yields CDR1 MNHNY and CDR2 SVGAGI (reference sequence). Trimming shortened V by 2 bases and J by 10 bases, and 11 bases separated the two germline ends. The CDR3 consists of 12 residues. Here the CDR3 DNA reads TGTGCCAGCAGTTACGCTGGAGGAAGAGCTTTCTTT. Its translation: CASSYAGGRAFF.

CDR3 DNA sequence: TGCGCCAGCAGCCAAGTCGTCAACACCGGGGAGCTGTTTTTT. Translating gives CASSQVVNTGELFF. The chain has TRBV4-3 and TRBJ2-2; D is unclear. The V and J ends lost 1 base and 2 bases respectively, with 5 bases between them. Germline V gene sequence: CDR1 LGHNA, CDR2 YSLEER. This CDR3 region has 14 residues.

This rearrangement joins TRBV9 to TRBJ2-1; D might be TRBD1 (6 bases). Trimming left V 4 bases short and J 5 bases short, with 10 bases between. CDR1 and CDR2 from the germline V gene are SGDLS and YYNGEE. The CDR3 loop spans 13 amino acids. This CDR3 reads CASSTGTHNEQFF. The CDR3 bases are TGTGCCAGCAGCACCGGGACACACAATGAGCAGTTCTTC. Together with reference TRBV9 and TRBJ2-1, the CDR3 gives the full variable domain: DSGVTQTPKHLITATGQRVTLRCSPRSGDLSVYWYQQSLDQGLQFLIQYYNGEERAKGNILERFSAQQFPDLHSELNLSSLELGDSALYFCASSTGTHNEQFFGPGTRLTVL.

This clone was detected only once. The rearrangement uses TRBV9 and TRBJ2-1, with D tentatively TRBD2 (6 bases). Trimming pared 7 bases from V and 5 bases from J, leaving 13 bases between. The CDR3 is 13 amino acids. CDR1 is SGDLS and CDR2 is YYNGEE in the germline V gene. CDR3 sequence reads: CASSREPDNEQFF. In DNA, the CDR3 is TGTGCCAGCTCTCGGGAGCCCGACAATGAGCAGTTCTTC.

The genes are TRBV4-3 and TRBJ2-2, with 9 bases identical to TRBD2. V lost 1 base and J lost 5; bases outside the gene matches: 5. Germline-derived CDR1 and CDR2 are LGHNA and YSLEER. The CDR3 extends over 16 amino acids. This CDR3 is CASSQGAGGLTGELFF. The DNA of the CDR3 is TGCGCCAGCAGCCAAGGGGCGGGAGGGCTTACCGGGGAGCTGTTTTTT.

This clone was picked up one time. V gene TRBV2 combines with J gene TRBJ2-2; D may be TRBD1 (6 bases). The length of the CDR3 is 12 residues. Germline V gives CDR1 SNHLY, CDR2 FYNNEI. Trimming removed 9 bases from V and 3 bases from J, with 8 bases in between. CDR3 nucleotide sequence: TGTGCCAGAGGGGGTGACACCGGGGAGCTGTTTTTT. Translating it yields CARGGDTGELFF.

This chain uses TRBV7-6 with TRBJ2-1, with 7 nucleotides matching TRBD2. This CDR3 comprises 14 residues. Germline trimming cut 0 bases from V and 12 bases from J; bases unmatched to any gene: 8. Germline CDR1 and CDR2: SGHVS and FNYEAQ. This CDR3 is CASSLARWGGRQFF. The CDR3 DNA reads TGTGCCAGCAGCTTAGCCCGCTGGGGGGGTCGGCAGTTCTTC.

The V and J genes are TRBV6-5 and TRBJ2-2; tentative D call: TRBD2 (5 bases). V lost 4 bases and J 6 bases, leaving 12 bases between the germline ends. This CDR3 has 14 residues. CDR1 is MNHEY and CDR2 is SVGAGI in the germline V gene. The CDR3 loop reads CASSSVGGPGELFF. The CDR3, as DNA: TGTGCCAGCAGTTCTGTCGGAGGACCCGGGGAGCTGTTTTTT.

V usage is TRBV6-6 and J usage is TRBJ1-2, with D tentatively TRBD1 (5 bases). This CDR3 has 14 amino acids. V dropped 0 bases and J dropped 3 bases, with 8 bases sitting between them. The germline gives CDR1 MNHNY, CDR2 SVGAGI (reference sequence). This CDR3 reads CASSYSDSHYGYTF. The CDR3 bases are TGTGCCAGCAGTTACTCCGACAGTCACTATGGCTACACCTTC.

The chain couples TRBV6-1 to TRBJ1-4, with D possibly being TRBD1 (5 bases). Deletions cut 11 bases from V and 3 bases from J, with 13 bases between. The CDR3 length is 13 residues. Per germline, CDR1 MNHNS and CDR2 SASEGT. CDR3 residues: CALHDSPNEKLFF. The CDR3 coding sequence is TGTGCCTTACACGACAGCCCTAATGAAAAACTGTTTTTT.

The rearrangement joins TRBV5-1 to TRBJ1-2; D is possibly TRBD1 (5 bases). V was clipped by 2 bases and J by 8 bases, with 10 bases between them. From germline, CDR1 is SGHRS and CDR2 YFSETQ. The CDR3 consists of 12 residues. In DNA form, the CDR3 reads TGCGCCAGCAGCTTCTCGGGGGAGGGCTACACCTTC. Translated: CASSFSGEGYTF.

The chain carries TRBV15 and TRBJ2-1; 8 bases are a match to TRBD2. After removal of 0 bases from V and 10 bases from J, the junction contained 2 bases not matched to a gene. The CDR3 totals 13 residues. Germline CDR1 LNHNV, CDR2 YYDKDF (reference sequence). The CDR3 DNA sequence: TGTGCCACCAGCAGAGAGCGACTAGCGGAGCAGTTCTTC. Protein sequence: CATSRERLAEQFF.

As DNA, the CDR3 is TGTGCTAGTGGTTTCCAGAACAATGAGCAGTTCTTC. Protein: CASGFQNNEQFF. This sequence joins TRBV12-5 and TRBJ2-1; D call uncertain. With 3 bases removed from V and 5 bases from J, the gap between germline ends came to 5 bases. The CDR3 length is 12 residues. Germline lookup yields CDR1 LGHNT and CDR2 FRNRAP.

The V gene is TRBV11-1, the J gene TRBJ2-1, with 8 bases fitting TRBD1. Germline V lookup: CDR1 SGHAT, CDR2 FQDESV (reference sequence). CDR3 length: 15 amino acids. The V segment lost 1 base and the J segment 2 bases; nucleotides outside the gene matches: 1. CDR3 region: CASSLVQGAYNEQFF. CDR3 in DNA: TGTGCCAGCAGCTTAGTACAGGGGGCCTACAATGAGCAGTTCTTC.

This clone was seen a single time. This rearrangement joins TRBV7-2 to TRBJ1-5; 11 bases match TRBD1. The CDR3 has 16 amino acids. The V gene's germline CDR1 is SGHTA and CDR2 FQGNSA. V shed 4 bases and J 7 bases; nucleotides not matched to a gene: 9. The CDR3 protein is CASSYTGTGGGQPQHF. In nucleotides, the CDR3 is TGTGCCAGCAGCTACACCGGGACAGGGGGAGGGCAGCCCCAGCATTTT.

V is TRBV4-2 and J is TRBJ2-3; perhaps TRBD1 as D (5 bases). Trimming cost V 2 bases and J 5 bases, with 11 bases left between them. CDR1 and CDR2 (germline): LGHNA, YNFKEQ. The CDR3 is 14 residues long. CDR3 region: CASSQTRERDTQYF. The CDR3 DNA sequence: TGTGCCAGCAGCCAAACCAGGGAACGAGATACGCAGTATTTT.

This clone appeared once. The chain joins TRBV10-3 to TRBJ2-7; D may be TRBD1 (5 bases). The CDR3 totals 15 residues. V lost 3 bases to trimming and J lost 6 bases, with 18 bases between them. CDR1 is ENHRY, CDR2 SYGVKD, per germline. The CDR3 DNA reads TGTGCCATCAGTGACTTGGCCCAGGGTTTTGGCGAGCAGTACTTC. Its protein is CAISDLAQGFGEQYF.

The genes are TRBV15 and TRBJ2-7; no clear D gene. Trimming took off 0 bases at V and 0 bases at J, with 6 bases between the two ends. CDR3 length: 14 amino acids. Germline V gives CDR1 LNHNV, CDR2 YYDKDF (reference sequence). CDR3 in DNA: TGTGCCACCAGCAGAGACAGAAACTCCTACGAGCAGTACTTC. It specifies CATSRDRNSYEQYF.

The chain couples TRBV28 to TRBJ2-1, with 8 bases identical to TRBD2. V was clipped by 1 base and J by 5 bases; unmatched bases: 7. The CDR3 sequence is 16 residues long. Germline V gives CDR1 MDHEN, CDR2 SYDVKM. CDR3 sequence: CASSLSSGRRDNEQFF. CDR3 bases: TGTGCCAGCAGTTTATCCAGCGGGAGAAGAGACAATGAGCAGTTCTTC.

A single count supports this clone. The chain couples TRBV25-1 to TRBJ1-4; the match to TRBD1 covers 9 bases. There are 17 residues in the CDR3. The trim removed 2 bases at V and 0 bases at J, leaving 4 bases unmatched. The germline gives CDR1 MGHDK, CDR2 SYGVNS. The CDR3: CASSERDRVATNEKLFF. The DNA of the CDR3 is TGTGCCAGCAGTGAAAGGGACAGGGTCGCAACTAATGAAAAACTGTTTTTT.